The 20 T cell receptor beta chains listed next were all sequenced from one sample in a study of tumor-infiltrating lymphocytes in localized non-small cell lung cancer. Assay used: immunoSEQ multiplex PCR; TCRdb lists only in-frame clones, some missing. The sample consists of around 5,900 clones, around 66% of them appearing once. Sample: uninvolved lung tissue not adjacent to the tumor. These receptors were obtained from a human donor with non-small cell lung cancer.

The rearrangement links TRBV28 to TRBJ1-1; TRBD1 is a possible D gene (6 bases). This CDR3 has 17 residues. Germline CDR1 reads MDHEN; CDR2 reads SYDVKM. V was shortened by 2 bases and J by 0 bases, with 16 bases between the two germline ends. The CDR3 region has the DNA TGTGCCAGCAGTTTAAACAGGGAGAGGTGGATGAACACTGAAGCTTTCTTT. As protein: CASSLNRERWMNTEAFF.

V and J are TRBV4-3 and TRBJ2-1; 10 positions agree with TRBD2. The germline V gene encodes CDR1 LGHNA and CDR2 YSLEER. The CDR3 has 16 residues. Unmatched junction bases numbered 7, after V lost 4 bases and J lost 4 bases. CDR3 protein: CASSPNGAGGYNEQFF. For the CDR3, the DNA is TGCGCCAGCAGCCCGAATGGAGCGGGGGGGTACAATGAGCAGTTCTTC.

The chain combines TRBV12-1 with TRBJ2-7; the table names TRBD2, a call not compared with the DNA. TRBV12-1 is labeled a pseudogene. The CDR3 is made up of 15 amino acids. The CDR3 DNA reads TGTGCCAGCAGCCTCTCTAGCGGGAGGGGATACGAGCAGTACTTC. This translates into CASSLSSGRGYEQYF.

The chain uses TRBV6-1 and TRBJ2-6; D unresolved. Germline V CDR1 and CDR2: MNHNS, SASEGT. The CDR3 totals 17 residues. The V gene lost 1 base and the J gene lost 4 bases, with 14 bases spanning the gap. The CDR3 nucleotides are TGTGCCAGCAGTGAAGGCACAGACTTTCGGGGGGCCAACGTCCTGACTTTC. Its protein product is CASSEGTDFRGANVLTF.

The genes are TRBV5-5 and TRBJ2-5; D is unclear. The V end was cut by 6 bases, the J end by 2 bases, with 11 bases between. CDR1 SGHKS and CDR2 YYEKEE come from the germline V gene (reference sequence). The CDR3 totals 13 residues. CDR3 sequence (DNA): TGTGCCAGCATCAGGTCCCAACAAGAGACCCAGTACTTC. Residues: CASIRSQQETQYF.

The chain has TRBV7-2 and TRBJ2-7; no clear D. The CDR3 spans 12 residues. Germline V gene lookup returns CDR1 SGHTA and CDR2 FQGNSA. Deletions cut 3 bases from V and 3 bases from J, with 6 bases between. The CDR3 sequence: CASSFYVYEQYF. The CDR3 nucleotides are TGTGCCAGCAGCTTTTACGTCTACGAGCAGTACTTC.

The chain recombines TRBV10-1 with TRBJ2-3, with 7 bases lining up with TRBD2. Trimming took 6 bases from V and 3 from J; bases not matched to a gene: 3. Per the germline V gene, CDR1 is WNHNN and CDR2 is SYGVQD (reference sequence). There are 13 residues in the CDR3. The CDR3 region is CASSLGLTDTQYF. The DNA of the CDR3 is TGCGCCAGCAGCCTGGGACTAACAGATACGCAGTATTTT.

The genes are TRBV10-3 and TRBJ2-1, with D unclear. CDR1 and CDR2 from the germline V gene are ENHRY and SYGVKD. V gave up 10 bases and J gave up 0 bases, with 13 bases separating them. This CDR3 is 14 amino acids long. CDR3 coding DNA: TGTGCCACCAAAGGCAGTGACTCCTACAATGAGCAGTTCTTC. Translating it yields CATKGSDSYNEQFF.

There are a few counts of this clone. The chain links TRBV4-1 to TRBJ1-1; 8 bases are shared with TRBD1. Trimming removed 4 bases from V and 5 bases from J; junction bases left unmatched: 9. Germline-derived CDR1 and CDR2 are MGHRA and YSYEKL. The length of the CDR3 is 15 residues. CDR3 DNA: TGCGCCAGCAGCCCTCAAGAACAGGGGGGTACTGAAGCTTTCTTT. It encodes CASSPQEQGGTEAFF.

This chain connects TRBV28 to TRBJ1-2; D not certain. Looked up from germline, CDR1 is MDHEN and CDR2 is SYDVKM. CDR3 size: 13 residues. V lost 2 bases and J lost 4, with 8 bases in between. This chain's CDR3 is CASSLGQAYGYTF. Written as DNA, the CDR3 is TGTGCCAGCAGTTTAGGGCAGGCCTATGGCTACACCTTC.

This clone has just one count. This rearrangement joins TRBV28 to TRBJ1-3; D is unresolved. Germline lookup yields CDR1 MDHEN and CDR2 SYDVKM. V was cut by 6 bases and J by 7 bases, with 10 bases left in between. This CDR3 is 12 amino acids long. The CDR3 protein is CASSTLGNTIYF. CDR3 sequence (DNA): TGTGCCAGCAGCACTCTAGGGAACACCATATATTTT.

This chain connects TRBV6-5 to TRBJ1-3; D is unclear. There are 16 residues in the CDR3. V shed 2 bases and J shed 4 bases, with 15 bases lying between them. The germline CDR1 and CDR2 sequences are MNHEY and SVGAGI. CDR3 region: CASSYGPRQRGNTIYF. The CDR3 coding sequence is TGTGCCAGCAGTTACGGGCCTCGGCAAAGGGGAAACACCATATATTTT.

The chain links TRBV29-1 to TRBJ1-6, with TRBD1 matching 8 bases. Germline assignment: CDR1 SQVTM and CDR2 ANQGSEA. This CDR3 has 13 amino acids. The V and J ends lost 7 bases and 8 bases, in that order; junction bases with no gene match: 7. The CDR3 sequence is CSAADREDSPLHF. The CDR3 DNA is TGCAGCGCTGCGGACAGGGAAGATTCACCCCTCCACTTT. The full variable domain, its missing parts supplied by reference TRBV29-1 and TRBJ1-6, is SAVISQKPSRDICQRGTSLTIQCQVDSQVTMMFWYRQQPGQSLTLIATANQGSEATYESGFVIDKFPISRPNLTFSTLTVSNMSPEDSSIYLCSAADREDSPLHFGNGTRLTVT.

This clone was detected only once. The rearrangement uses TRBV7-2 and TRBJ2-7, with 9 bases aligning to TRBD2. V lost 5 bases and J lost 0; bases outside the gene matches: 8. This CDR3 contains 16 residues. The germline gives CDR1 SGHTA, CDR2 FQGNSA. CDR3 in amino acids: CASSRPSGAHSYEQYF. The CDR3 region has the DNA TGTGCCAGCAGCCGTCCTAGCGGGGCTCACTCCTACGAGCAGTACTTC.

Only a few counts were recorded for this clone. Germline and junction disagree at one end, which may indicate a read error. Here the CDR3 reads CASRDSQGGNTEAFF. CDR3 in DNA: TGTGCCAGCAGGGACTCACAGGGGGGGAACACTGAAGCTTTCTTT. The chain couples TRBV6-4 to TRBJ1-1; TRBD1 agrees at 8 bases. This CDR3 is built from 15 residues. The germline V gene encodes CDR1 MRHNA and CDR2 SNTAGT.

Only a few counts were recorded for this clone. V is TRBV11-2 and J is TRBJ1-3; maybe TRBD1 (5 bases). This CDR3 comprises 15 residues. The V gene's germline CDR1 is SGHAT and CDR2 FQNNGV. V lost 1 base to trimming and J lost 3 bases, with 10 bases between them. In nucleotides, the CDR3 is TGTGCCAGCAGCTTAGTAGGGGTGGTTGGAAACACCATATATTTT. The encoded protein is CASSLVGVVGNTIYF.

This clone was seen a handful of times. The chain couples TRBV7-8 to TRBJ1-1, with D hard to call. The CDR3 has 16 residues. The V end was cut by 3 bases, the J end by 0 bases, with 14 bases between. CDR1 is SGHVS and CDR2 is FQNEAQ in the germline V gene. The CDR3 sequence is CASSFWVRSVNTEAFF. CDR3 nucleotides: TGTGCCAGCAGCTTTTGGGTTAGATCTGTGAACACTGAAGCTTTCTTT.

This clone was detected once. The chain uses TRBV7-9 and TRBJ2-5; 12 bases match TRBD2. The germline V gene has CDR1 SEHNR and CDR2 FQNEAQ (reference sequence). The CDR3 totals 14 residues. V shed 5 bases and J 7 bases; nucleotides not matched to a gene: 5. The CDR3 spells CASSNLTSGGTQYF. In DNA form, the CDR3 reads TGTGCCAGCAGCAATTTGACTAGCGGGGGGACCCAGTACTTC.

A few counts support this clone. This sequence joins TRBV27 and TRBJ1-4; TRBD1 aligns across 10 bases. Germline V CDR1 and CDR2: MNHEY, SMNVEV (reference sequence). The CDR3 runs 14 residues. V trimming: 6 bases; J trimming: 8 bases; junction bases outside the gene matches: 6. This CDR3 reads CASRSTGGWEKLFF. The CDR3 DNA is TGTGCCAGCAGGTCGACAGGGGGCTGGGAAAAACTGTTTTTT. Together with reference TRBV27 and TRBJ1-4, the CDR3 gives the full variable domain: EAQVTQNPRYLITVTGKKLTVTCSQNMNHEYMSWYRQDPGLGLRQIYYSMNVEVTDKGDVPEGYKVSRKEKRNFPLILESPSPNQTSLYFCASRSTGGWEKLFFGSGTQLSVL.

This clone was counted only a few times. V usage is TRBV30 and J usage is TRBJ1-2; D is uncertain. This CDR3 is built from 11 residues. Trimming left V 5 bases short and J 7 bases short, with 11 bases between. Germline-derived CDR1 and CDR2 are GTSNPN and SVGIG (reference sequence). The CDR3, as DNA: TGTGCCTGGGATATACAGAGTGGCTACACCTTC. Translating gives CAWDIQSGYTF. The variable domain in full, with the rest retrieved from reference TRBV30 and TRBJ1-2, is SQTIHQWPATLVQPVGSPLSLECTVEGTSNPNLYWYRQAAGRGLQLLFYSVGIGQISSEVPQNLSASRPQDRQFILSSKKLLLSDSGFYLCAWDIQSGYTFGSGTRLTVV.